The sequence of this TCR beta chain was determined in a study of cytomegalovirus exposure and HLA in healthy donors. Study-wide context: Falling in the Caucasian-associated ancestry cluster were about 82% of approximately 410 genotyped donors. Notes on the study in general: While the bulk of TCR sequences proved rare, some public TCRs turned up in many donors. The authors confirmed in vitro that a few CMV-associated chains were specific for CMV antigens. A link between a missense DCLRE1C variant and TCR beta V- and J-gene trimming emerged from a later analysis.

Trimming left V 2 bases short and J 6 bases short, with 11 bases between. This CDR3 spans 13 amino acids. The germline CDR1 and CDR2 sequences are SGHKS and YYEKEE (reference sequence). PCR involved 60 Vbeta and 13 Jbeta primers. Using immunoSEQ multiplex PCR, the repertoire was profiled, and TCRdb retains in-frame clones only, with some absent. The sample lists 70,000 to 100,000 clones, approximately 61% occurring once. Comments on this clone: What it binds is not known.

Sequencing was performed on PBMCs. This sequence joins TRBV5-5 and TRBJ1-2; D not certain. This TCR was sampled from a woman aged 45-65 years in good health and CMV-seropositive. Here the CDR3 DNA reads TGTGCCAGCAGCTTCGGCTTGGGAGATGGCTACACCTTC. Its protein is CASSFGLGDGYTF.